Sequencing of this T cell receptor (beta chain) was carried out in a study of cytomegalovirus exposure and HLA in healthy donors. This CDR3 spans 14 amino acids. Germline V gene sequence: CDR1 GTSNPN, CDR2 SVGIG (reference sequence). J was trimmed by 11 bases and V by 3 bases; bases with no gene match: 12. This clone was found a few times. PCR primers comprised 60 Vbeta and 13 Jbeta primers. Assay used: immunoSEQ multiplex PCR; TCRdb lists only in-frame clones, some missing. The sample lists hundreds of thousands of clones, 72% occurring once. Sequencing used PBMCs. The chain has TRBV30 and TRBJ2-5; TRBD2 matches 10 bases. The receptor's source is a female donor in good health and CMV-seronegative. This CDR3 is CAWRVLAGQREQYF. The DNA for the CDR3 is TGTGCCTGGAGAGTACTAGCGGGACAAAGGGAGCAGTACTTC.